Listed below are T cell receptor beta chains from one sample, sequenced in a study of OX40 agonist ivuxolimab in advanced cancers. The repertoire was sequenced with immunoSEQ multiplex PCR; TCRdb's copy has only in-frame clones and lacks some. This sample has just over 80,000 clones; 70% to 90% occur once, and the top ten carry 0.65% to 0.8%. The input for sequencing was CD4+ or CD8+ T cells sorted from blood, taken in a trial of the OX40 agonist ivuxolimab. These receptors were collected from an adult with an advanced solid tumor such as melanoma, head and neck, liver or kidney cancer. CDR3s leave out the opening cysteine and the closing phenylalanine or tryptophan.

TRBV9,TRBJ2-1,ASSARTSGRNEQF
TRBV6-5,TRBJ2-7,ASSSPGPNQREQY
TRBV7-6,TRBJ2-5,ASSLGASQETQY
TRBV18,TRBJ2-1,ASSPTRDRGNYNEQF
TRBV13,TRBJ2-1,ASSLGSQGNEQF
TRBV7-8,TRBJ2-7,ASSLVGQGTYEQY
TRBV10-3,TRBJ1-2,AISESAGEDYGYT
TRBV5-1,TRBJ2-5,ASKKLAGAETQY
TRBV7-2,TRBJ1-2,ASSLAPNYGYT
TRBV6-6,TRBJ2-7,ASTDTSGIHEQY
TRBV29-1,TRBJ1-1,SVYDRGRVAF
TRBV6-5,TRBJ1-2,ASRGQDYGYT
TRBV19,TRBJ1-5,ASTRWGSDQPQH
TRBV18,TRBJ2-1,ASAGQGVEQF
TRBV30,TRBJ1-5,AWSIQGNQPQH
TRBV19,TRBJ1-1,ASSIALGQGGFTEAF
TRBV7-2,TRBJ2-5,ASSPIPGGSATQY
TRBV27,TRBJ2-7,ASSLFANSYEQY
TRBV5-4,TRBJ2-7,ASSSQGGSDEQY
TRBV29-1,TRBJ2-5,SVPGQGVQTQY
TRBV7-2,TRBJ2-7,ASSSLLTGGYEQY
TRBV29-1,TRBJ2-5,SVGGGQGETQY
TRBV18,TRBJ2-3,ASSPSLAGVTDTQY
TRBV19,TRBJ2-1,ASSMGGIRYNEQF
TRBV10-3,TRBJ2-5,AISEWGQQETQY
TRBV6-1,TRBJ2-1,ASSEYYEQF
TRBV5-4,TRBJ1-4,ASSTDREGEKLF